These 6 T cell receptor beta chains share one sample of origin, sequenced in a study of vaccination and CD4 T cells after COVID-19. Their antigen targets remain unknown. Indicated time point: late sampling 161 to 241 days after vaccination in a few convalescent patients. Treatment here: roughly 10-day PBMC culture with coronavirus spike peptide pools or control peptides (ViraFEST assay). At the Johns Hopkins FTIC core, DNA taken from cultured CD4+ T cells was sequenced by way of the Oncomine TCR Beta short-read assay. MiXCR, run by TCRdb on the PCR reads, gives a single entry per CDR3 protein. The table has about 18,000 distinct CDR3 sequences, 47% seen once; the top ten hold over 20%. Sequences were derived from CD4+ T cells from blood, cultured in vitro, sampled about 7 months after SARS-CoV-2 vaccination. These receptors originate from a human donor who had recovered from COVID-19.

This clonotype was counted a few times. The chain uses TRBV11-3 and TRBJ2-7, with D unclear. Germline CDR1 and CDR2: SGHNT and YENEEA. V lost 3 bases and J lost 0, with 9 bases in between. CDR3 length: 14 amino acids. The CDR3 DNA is TGTGCCAGCAGCTTCAACGGAGACTCCTACGAGCAGTACTTC. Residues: CASSFNGDSYEQYF.

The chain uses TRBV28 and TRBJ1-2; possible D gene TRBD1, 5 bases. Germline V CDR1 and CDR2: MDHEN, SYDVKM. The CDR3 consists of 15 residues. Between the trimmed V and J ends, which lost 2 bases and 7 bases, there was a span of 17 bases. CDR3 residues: CASSLNGLGVGGYTF. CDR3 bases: TGTGCCAGCAGTTTAAACGGTTTGGGGGTTGGTGGCTACACCTTC.

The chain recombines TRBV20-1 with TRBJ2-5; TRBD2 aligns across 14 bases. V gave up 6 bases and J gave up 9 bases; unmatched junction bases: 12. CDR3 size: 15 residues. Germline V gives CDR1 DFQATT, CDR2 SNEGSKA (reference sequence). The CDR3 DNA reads TGCAGTGCAGCAAGACTAGCGGGGGGGGGTGAGGCCCAGTACTTC. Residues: CSAARLAGGGEAQYF.

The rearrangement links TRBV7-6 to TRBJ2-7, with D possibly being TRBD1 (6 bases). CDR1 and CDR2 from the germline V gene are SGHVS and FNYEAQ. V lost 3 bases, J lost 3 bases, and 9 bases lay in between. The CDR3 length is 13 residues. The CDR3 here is CASSFGRGYEQYF. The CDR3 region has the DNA TGTGCCAGCAGCTTTGGCAGGGGCTACGAGCAGTACTTC.

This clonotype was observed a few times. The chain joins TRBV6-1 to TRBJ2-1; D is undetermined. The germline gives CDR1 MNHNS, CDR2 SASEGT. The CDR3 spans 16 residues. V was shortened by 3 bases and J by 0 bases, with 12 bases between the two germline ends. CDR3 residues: CASSDVGLSSYNEQFF. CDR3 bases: TGTGCCAGCAGTGACGTGGGGTTGAGCTCCTACAATGAGCAGTTCTTC.

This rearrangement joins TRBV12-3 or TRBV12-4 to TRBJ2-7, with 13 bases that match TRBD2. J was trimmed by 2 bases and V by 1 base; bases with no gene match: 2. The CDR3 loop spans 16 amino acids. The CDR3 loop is CASSLGLAGGTYEQYF. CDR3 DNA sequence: TGTGCCAGCAGTTTAGGACTAGCGGGGGGTACCTACGAGCAGTACTTC.